The 6 T cell receptor beta chains below were found in one sample sequenced in a study of blood T cells in healthy people across ages (dated by TCRdb to the mid-2010s). The library relied on 5' RACE. TCRdb records Illumina HiSeq 2500 as the sequencer. A second PCR of 7 to 11 cycles was run with a J-beta primer mix and a sample-barcoded 5' primer. The public sequencing data were trimmed at Q25 with fastp and processed into clonotypes with MiXCR by TCRdb, which kept only in-frame beta chains. Rows are combined by CDR3 protein, so each entry shows the most common genes and DNA. This sample is represented by more than 1 million distinct CDR3 sequences; 45% of them were singletons. The ten largest clones add up to about 19% of the sample. The sample taken for sequencing was blood. The receptors here all came from a woman aged 55 to 70 in good health.

Concerning this clonotype itself: One end of the junction varies from germline; a read error may be responsible. This chain uses TRBV25-1 with TRBJ2-5, with D unresolved. The CDR3 has 15 residues. Germline CDR1 is MGHDK and CDR2 is SYGVNS. CDR3 sequence: CACSEFGPLGETQYF. The CDR3 DNA reads as TGTGCCTGCAGTGAATTCGGGCCCCTCGGAGAGACCCAGTACTTC.

This clonotype has just a few counts. The genes are TRBV4-1 and TRBJ1-5; 7 bases map to TRBD1. J gave up 7 bases and V 3 bases, and 9 bases lay outside the gene matches. The CDR3 runs 15 residues. Germline loops: CDR1 MGHRA, CDR2 YSYEKL. DNA for the CDR3: TGCGCCAGCAGCCACGAGAGACAGGGAGGACAGCCCCAGCATTTT. Encoded protein: CASSHERQGGQPQHF.

The chain links TRBV10-3 to TRBJ1-1; TRBD1 agrees at 7 bases. CDR1 is ENHRY and CDR2 is SYGVKD in the germline V gene. This CDR3 is built from 16 residues. Trimming took 3 bases from V and 1 from J; bases not matched to a gene: 8. The CDR3 coding sequence is TGTGCCATCAGTGATAATGTAGGGGGCAGGAACACTGAAGCTTTCTTT. Protein product: CAISDNVGGRNTEAFF.

The V gene is TRBV9, the J gene TRBJ1-5, with D tentatively TRBD1 (5 bases). Per germline, CDR1 SGDLS and CDR2 YYNGEE. V lost 0 bases and J lost 3, with 10 bases in between. The CDR3 covers 15 residues. The chain's CDR3 is CASSVGGDYNQPQHF. CDR3 sequence (DNA): TGTGCCAGCAGCGTAGGGGGGGATTACAATCAGCCCCAGCATTTT.

This clonotype showed up just a few times. The rearrangement joins TRBV28 to TRBJ2-6; D is undetermined. Germline V gene lookup returns CDR1 MDHEN and CDR2 SYDVKM. The CDR3 sequence is 14 residues long. V lost 7 bases and J 3 bases, leaving 10 bases between the germline ends. The CDR3 DNA follows: TGTGCCAGCACCCTCGTGGGTGGGGCCAACGTCCTGACTTTC. It translates to CASTLVGGANVLTF.

Details on this clonotype: An end of the junction does not agree with germline; a read error may underlie this. The chain has TRBV7-9 and TRBJ2-5, with 7 nucleotides matching TRBD1. This CDR3 contains 15 residues. Germline V gene data show CDR1 as SEHNR and CDR2 as FQNEAQ (reference sequence). The CDR3 loop reads CVSGRTGAVIGVQYF. CDR3 bases: TGTGTCAGCGGCCGAACAGGGGCCGTCATAGGGGTGCAGTACTTC. The whole variable domain, remainder taken from reference TRBV7-9 and TRBJ2-5, is DTGVSQNPRHKITKRGQNVTFRCDPISEHNRLYWYRQTLGQGPEFLTYFQNEAQLEKSRLLSDRFSAERPKGSFSTLEIQRTEQGDSAMYLCVSGRTGAVIGVQYFGPGTRLLVL.